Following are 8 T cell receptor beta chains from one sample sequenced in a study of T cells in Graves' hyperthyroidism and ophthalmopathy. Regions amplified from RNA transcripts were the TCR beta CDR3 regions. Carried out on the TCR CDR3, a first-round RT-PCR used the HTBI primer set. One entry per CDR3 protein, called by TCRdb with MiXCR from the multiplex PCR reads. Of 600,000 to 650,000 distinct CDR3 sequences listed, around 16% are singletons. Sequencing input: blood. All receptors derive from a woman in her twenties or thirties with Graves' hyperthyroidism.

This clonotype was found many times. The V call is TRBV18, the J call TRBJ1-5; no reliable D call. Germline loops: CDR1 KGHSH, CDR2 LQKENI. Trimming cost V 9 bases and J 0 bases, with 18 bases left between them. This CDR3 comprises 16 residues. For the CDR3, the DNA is TGTGCCAGTTCCGGGAGTTACGGGGATAGCAATCAGCCCCAGCATTTT. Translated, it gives CASSGSYGDSNQPQHF.

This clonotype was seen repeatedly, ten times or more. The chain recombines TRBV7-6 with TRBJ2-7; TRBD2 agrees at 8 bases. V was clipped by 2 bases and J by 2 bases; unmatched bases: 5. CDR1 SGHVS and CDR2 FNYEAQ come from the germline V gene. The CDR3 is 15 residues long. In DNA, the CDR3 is TGTGCCAGCAGCTTAACGACTAGCGACCCCTACGAGCAGTACTTC. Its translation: CASSLTTSDPYEQYF.

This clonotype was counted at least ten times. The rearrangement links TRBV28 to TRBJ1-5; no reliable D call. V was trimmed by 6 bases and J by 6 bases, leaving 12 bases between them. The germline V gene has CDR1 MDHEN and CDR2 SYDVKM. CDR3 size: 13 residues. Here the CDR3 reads CASRSAMGQPQHF. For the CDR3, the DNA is TGTGCCAGCAGGTCTGCTATGGGTCAGCCCCAGCATTTT.

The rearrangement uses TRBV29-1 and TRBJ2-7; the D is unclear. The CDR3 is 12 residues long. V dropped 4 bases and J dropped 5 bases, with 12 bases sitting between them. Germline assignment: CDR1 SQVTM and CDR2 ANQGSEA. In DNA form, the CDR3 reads TGCAGCGTTGTAGGTCTGGGCAACGAGCAGTACTTC. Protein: CSVVGLGNEQYF.

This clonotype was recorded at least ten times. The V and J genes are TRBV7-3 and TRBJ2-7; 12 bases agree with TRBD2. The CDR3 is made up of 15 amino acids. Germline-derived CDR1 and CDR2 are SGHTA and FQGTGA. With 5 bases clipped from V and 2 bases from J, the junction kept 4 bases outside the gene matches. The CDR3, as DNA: TGTGCCAGCAGCCGGACTAGCGGGACCACCTACGAGCAGTACTTC. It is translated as CASSRTSGTTYEQYF. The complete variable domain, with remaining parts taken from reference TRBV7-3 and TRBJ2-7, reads GAGVSQTPSNKVTEKGKYVELRCDPISGHTALYWYRQSLGQGPEFLIYFQGTGAADDSGLPNDRFFAVRPEGSVSTLKIQRTERGDSAVYLCASSRTSGTTYEQYFGPGTRLTVT.

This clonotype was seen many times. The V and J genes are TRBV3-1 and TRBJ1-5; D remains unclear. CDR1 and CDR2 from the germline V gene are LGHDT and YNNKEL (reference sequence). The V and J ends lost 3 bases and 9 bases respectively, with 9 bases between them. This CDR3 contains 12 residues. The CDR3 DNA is TGTGCCAGCAGCCAGGGAATAGGGCCCCAGCATTTT. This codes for CASSQGIGPQHF. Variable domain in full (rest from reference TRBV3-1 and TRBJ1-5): DTAVSQTPKYLVTQMGNDKSIKCEQNLGHDTMYWYKQDSKKFLKIMFSYNNKELIINETVPNRFSPKSPDKAHLNLHINSLELGDSAVYFCASSQGIGPQHFGDGTRLSIL.

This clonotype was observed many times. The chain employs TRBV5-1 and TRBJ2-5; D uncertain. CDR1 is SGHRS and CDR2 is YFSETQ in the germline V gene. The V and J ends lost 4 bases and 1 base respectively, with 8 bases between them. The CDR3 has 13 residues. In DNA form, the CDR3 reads TGCGCCAGCAGCCCGAACACCCAAGAGACCCAGTACTTC. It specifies CASSPNTQETQYF.

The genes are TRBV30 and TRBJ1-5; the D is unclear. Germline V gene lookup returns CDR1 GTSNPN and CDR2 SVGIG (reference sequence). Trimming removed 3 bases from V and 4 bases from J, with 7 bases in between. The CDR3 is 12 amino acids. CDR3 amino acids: CAWSPRNQPQHF. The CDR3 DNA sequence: TGTGCCTGGAGCCCTAGAAATCAGCCCCAGCATTTT.